Listed below are T cell receptor beta chains from one sample, sequenced in a study of blood T cells in healthy people across ages. TCRdb reanalysed the 5' RACE reads using MiXCR and keeps one entry per CDR3 protein. The sample gives around 2 million distinct CDR3 sequences, 30% to 40% of which show up once; roughly 24% is in the top ten. The source material was blood. Every receptor here comes from a human donor in good health. The conserved cysteine and the conserved F or W are not part of the CDR3 here. Each record gives: V gene, J gene, D gene, CDR3 protein. The D gene is left open where the match is weak.

v_call: TRBV11-2
j_call: TRBJ2-1
d_call: .
cdr3_aa: ASSFSRAGYPYNEQF

v_call: TRBV12-3/TRBV12-4
j_call: TRBJ1-2
d_call: .
cdr3_aa: ASSFNHGGYT

v_call: TRBV6-2/TRBV6-3
j_call: TRBJ2-5
d_call: .
cdr3_aa: ASSSGAEQETQY

v_call: TRBV12-3/TRBV12-4
j_call: TRBJ2-2
d_call: TRBD1
cdr3_aa: ASSTDGQVTGELF

v_call: TRBV7-8
j_call: TRBJ1-1
d_call: .
cdr3_aa: ASSPRLRTRGMNTEAF

v_call: TRBV18
j_call: TRBJ1-2
d_call: .
cdr3_aa: ASSPSLDGDYGNT

v_call: TRBV12-3/TRBV12-4
j_call: TRBJ2-1
d_call: TRBD2
cdr3_aa: ASTLGRGGNNEQF

v_call: TRBV7-9
j_call: TRBJ2-3
d_call: .
cdr3_aa: ASTLSGRGLSTDTQY

v_call: TRBV9
j_call: TRBJ1-3
d_call: .
cdr3_aa: ASSVSSPTLGTGNTIY

v_call: TRBV12-3/TRBV12-4
j_call: TRBJ1-5
d_call: .
cdr3_aa: ASSSGTVSRQPQH

v_call: TRBV18
j_call: TRBJ2-5
d_call: TRBD1
cdr3_aa: ASSSPGQGETQY

v_call: TRBV6-6
j_call: TRBJ1-2
d_call: .
cdr3_aa: ASSTGKFGYT

v_call: TRBV4-1
j_call: TRBJ2-5
d_call: .
cdr3_aa: ASSQRGLVARETQY

v_call: TRBV29-1
j_call: TRBJ2-3
d_call: TRBD2
cdr3_aa: SVDGAGGADTQY

v_call: TRBV6-5
j_call: TRBJ2-3
d_call: TRBD2
cdr3_aa: ASRELTSGRDTQY

v_call: TRBV6-7
j_call: TRBJ2-1
d_call: TRBD1
cdr3_aa: ASSYRDRGYSEQF

v_call: TRBV7-9
j_call: TRBJ1-6
d_call: .
cdr3_aa: ASSLAPAPLH

v_call: TRBV20-1
j_call: TRBJ2-4
d_call: .
cdr3_aa: SAQWTAEVPKNIPY

v_call: TRBV5-1
j_call: TRBJ2-6
d_call: .
cdr3_aa: ASSSLAGSGANVLT

v_call: TRBV6-5
j_call: TRBJ2-5
d_call: TRBD2
cdr3_aa: ASSRPGRGETQY

v_call: TRBV20-1
j_call: TRBJ2-7
d_call: TRBD2
cdr3_aa: SARVGGGPEEQY

v_call: TRBV5-5
j_call: TRBJ2-5
d_call: .
cdr3_aa: ASSLGYGQETQY

v_call: TRBV29-1
j_call: TRBJ1-2
d_call: .
cdr3_aa: SVEDQNRDGYT

v_call: TRBV7-2
j_call: TRBJ1-6
d_call: .
cdr3_aa: ASSPSLGSYNSPLH

v_call: TRBV5-1
j_call: TRBJ2-1
d_call: TRBD2
cdr3_aa: ASSMTSGGASF

v_call: TRBV6-2/TRBV6-3
j_call: TRBJ2-7
d_call: .
cdr3_aa: ASRLDRTYEQY

v_call: TRBV5-8
j_call: TRBJ2-1
d_call: .
cdr3_aa: ASSSTARGRWAQQF

v_call: TRBV27
j_call: TRBJ2-5
d_call: .
cdr3_aa: ASILYDGVETQY

v_call: TRBV20-1
j_call: TRBJ2-1
d_call: .
cdr3_aa: SPIAGGGHSYNEQF

v_call: TRBV20-1
j_call: TRBJ2-1
d_call: TRBD1
cdr3_aa: SARTGGWYPNEQF

v_call: TRBV5-1
j_call: TRBJ1-5
d_call: .
cdr3_aa: ASSPLGIVNQPQH